This paragraph covers one T cell receptor beta chain sequence. This entry comes from a study of TIL therapy for anti-PD-1-resistant metastatic lung cancer. On the study more broadly: Half of patients were current or former smokers. Median tumor mutation burden was approximately 1.5 mutations per megabase.

The germline V gene encodes CDR1 PRHDT and CDR2 FYEKMQ (reference sequence). The V and J ends lost 2 bases and 8 bases respectively, with 18 bases between them. CDR3 length: 16 amino acids. The libraries were made with immunoSEQ v3. TCRdb keeps only in-frame clones here, not all; method: immunoSEQ multiplex PCR. The sample has under 100,000 clones; approximately 65% are singletons. The time point is: pre-treatment sample, taken before nivolumab and TIL therapy. The tumor samples were excised metastases, mostly pleural nodules or supraclavicular lymph nodes. Tumor harvest preceded PD-1/PD-L1 blockade, followed by nivolumab treatment.

The chain is built from TRBV13 and TRBJ1-4, with D uncertain. This TCR was sampled from a person aged 25 to 85 with non-small cell lung cancer. The specimen comprised tumor tissue, sampled at baseline. CDR3 region: CASSLQASYPGEKLFF. In nucleotides, the CDR3 is TGTGCCAGCAGCTTACAGGCCTCCTACCCGGGCGAAAAACTGTTTTTT.